Below are 2 T cell receptor beta chains sequenced from a single sample in a study of identical twins. TCRdb analysed the 5' RACE reads with MiXCR anew, one entry per CDR3 protein. The sample has 600,000 to 700,000 distinct CDR3 sequences, 20% to 25% seen once. These data were likewise used in another study, on T cells expressing NK-cell markers.

Sequencing was performed on PBMCs. The receptors were sampled from a woman between 18 and 30 years old in good health.

This clonotype occurred a few times. Here the CDR3 reads CASSLIVDTEAFF. CDR3 DNA: TGCGCCAGCAGCTTGATCGTTGACACTGAAGCTTTCTTT. The rearrangement joins TRBV5-1 to TRBJ1-1, with no clear D. Germline V gene lookup returns CDR1 SGHRS and CDR2 YFSETQ. The V gene lost 1 base and the J gene lost 3 bases, with 7 bases spanning the gap. CDR3 length: 13 residues.

The chain links TRBV20-1 to TRBJ2-7, with TRBD1 identical over 9 bases. Trimming removed 6 bases from V and 1 base from J; junction bases left unmatched: 7. The CDR3 spans 14 residues. Per germline, CDR1 DFQATT and CDR2 SNEGSKA (reference sequence). CDR3 protein: CSATAGTGSYEQYF. DNA of the CDR3: TGCAGTGCCACGGCCGGGACAGGGTCCTACGAGCAGTACTTC.